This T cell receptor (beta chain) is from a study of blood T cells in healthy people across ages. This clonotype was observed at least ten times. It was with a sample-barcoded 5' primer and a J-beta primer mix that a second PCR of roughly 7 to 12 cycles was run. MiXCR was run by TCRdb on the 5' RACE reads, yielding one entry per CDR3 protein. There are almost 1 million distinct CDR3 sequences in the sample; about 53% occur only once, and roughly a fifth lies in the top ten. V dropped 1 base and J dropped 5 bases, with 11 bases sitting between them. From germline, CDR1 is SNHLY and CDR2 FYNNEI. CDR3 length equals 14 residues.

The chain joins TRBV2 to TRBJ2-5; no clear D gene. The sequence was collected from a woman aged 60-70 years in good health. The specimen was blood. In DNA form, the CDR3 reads TGTGCCAGCAGTGAAGGGGATATCCGGGAGACCCAGTACTTC. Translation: CASSEGDIRETQYF.